The 5 T cell receptor beta chains below all came from one sample that was sequenced in a study of response to subunit inactivated influenza vaccine. MiXCR, run by TCRdb on the RT-PCR reads, gives a single entry per CDR3 protein. The repertoire holds about 500,000 distinct CDR3 sequences, 6.5% to 8% seen once, with about an eighth in the top ten. Specimen: PBMCs from blood, collected roughly 24 months after vaccination. These receptors came from a man between 45 and 75 years old who received an inactivated influenza vaccine.

The V gene is TRBV20-1, the J gene TRBJ2-1; unclear D gene. CDR1 is DFQATT and CDR2 is SNEGSKA in the germline V gene (reference sequence). V lost 0 bases to trimming and J lost 5 bases, with 11 bases between them. The CDR3 consists of 14 residues. The chain's CDR3 is CSAREVTPNNEQFF. Written as DNA, the CDR3 is TGCAGTGCTAGAGAGGTAACCCCGAACAATGAGCAGTTCTTC.

This clonotype occurred many times. The chain employs TRBV9 and TRBJ2-2, with 9 bases identical to TRBD2. The germline gives CDR1 SGDLS, CDR2 YYNGEE. This CDR3 contains 15 residues. Unmatched junction bases numbered 4, after V lost 0 bases and J lost 7 bases. The DNA of the CDR3 is TGTGCCAGCAGCGTAGATAGCGGGAGTGGCGGGGAGCTGTTTTTT. Its translation is CASSVDSGSGGELFF.

This clonotype was seen a few times. CDR3 DNA: TGTGCCAGCAGTTGGCCAGGGAGGCGGTACGAGCAGTACTTC. This translates into CASSWPGRRYEQYF. The chain carries TRBV6-2 or TRBV6-3 and TRBJ2-7, with D possibly matching TRBD2 (6 bases). CDR1 is MNHEY, CDR2 SVGEGT, per germline. The CDR3 length is 14 residues. V shed 4 bases and J shed 4 bases, with 14 bases lying between them.

This clonotype was recorded many times. This chain links TRBV30 with TRBJ2-3; 12 bases are shared with TRBD1. This CDR3 spans 13 amino acids. V shed 0 bases and J 14 bases; nucleotides not matched to a gene: 6. Germline V CDR1 and CDR2: GTSNPN, SVGIG (reference sequence). The CDR3 DNA sequence: TGTGCCTGGAGTGTACTAGGGACAGGGGGCTCGTATTTT. Protein product: CAWSVLGTGGSYF.

This clonotype was found a few times. The gene calls are TRBV4-3 and TRBJ2-2; the D gene is possibly TRBD1 (6 bases). Per the germline V gene, CDR1 is LGHNA and CDR2 is YSLEER. Trimming removed 6 bases at V and 0 bases at J, with 17 bases between. The length of the CDR3 is 17 residues. The CDR3 DNA follows: TGCGCCAGCAGTCCCGCCTTGGGACACGCGAACACCGGGGAGCTGTTTTTT. It codes for CASSPALGHANTGELFF.